The sequence of this TCR beta chain was determined in a study of cytomegalovirus exposure and HLA in healthy donors. Researchers ran the PCR with 60 Vbeta and 13 Jbeta primers. Only in-frame clones appear in the TCRdb table, and some are missing; sequencing was by immunoSEQ multiplex PCR. The profile shows about 190,000 clones, 65% to 85% of them singletons. Trimming cost V 5 bases and J 5 bases; bases outside gene matches: 8. CDR1 is SEHNR, CDR2 FQNEAQ, per germline (reference sequence). The CDR3 extends over 15 amino acids. This clone was detected only a few times. The receptor comes from a man aged 45-65 years in good health and CMV-seronegative. The chain has TRBV7-9 and TRBJ2-1; 8 nucleotides match TRBD1. Sequencing was performed on PBMCs. This chain's CDR3 is CASSRQGIANNEQFF. The CDR3 DNA follows: TGTGCCAGCAGCCGACAGGGGATCGCCAACAATGAGCAGTTCTTC.